The clone carrying this T cell receptor (beta chain) came up once. The CDR3 has 12 residues. Germline V gene data show CDR1 as LNHDA and CDR2 as SQIVND (reference sequence). Trimming removed 4 bases from V and 8 bases from J; junction bases left unmatched: 4. The sample comes from a study of T cell changes during pregnancy in multiple sclerosis. Profiled with immunoSEQ multiplex PCR; TCRdb holds only in-frame clones, not every one. Here the sample spans some 120,000 clones, 95% to 98% being singletons. The sequence was obtained from a female donor with multiple sclerosis, enrolled in a pregnancy study. The source material was peripheral blood, sampled after pregnancy. The rearrangement uses TRBV19 and TRBJ1-2, with 7 bases lining up with TRBD1. The CDR3 region is CASSTYRGGYTF. In nucleotides, the CDR3 is TGTGCCAGTAGTACGTACAGGGGCGGCTACACCTTC.